These T cell receptor beta chains were read from a single sample in a study of CD8 T cells in ankylosing spondylitis. From the 5' RACE reads, TCRdb called clonotypes with MiXCR, one entry per CDR3 protein. Of around 130,000 distinct CDR3 sequences in the sample, approximately 14% were seen once. Input material: blood, either unsorted or a sorted T cell fraction (not recorded which). The receptors come from a female donor with ankylosing spondylitis or in good health (not recorded which). Both conserved end residues are part of each CDR3. Each record gives: clone size, J gene, V gene, D gene, CDR3 protein, CDR3 DNA. A D gene is named only where the DNA matches it firmly. Not all rows give a size; the values are once, few, many and, for expanded clones, a class.

many	TRBJ2-5	TRBV20-1	NA	CSALVGVQGTQYF	TGCAGTGCCCTCGTCGGGGTTCAAGGGACCCAGTACTTC
few	TRBJ1-2	TRBV5-6	NA	CASSSPSNYGYTF	TGTGCCAGCAGCTCCCCGTCTAACTATGGCTACACCTTC
few	TRBJ2-1	TRBV12-3/TRBV12-4	NA	CASSPPRGRVSYNEQFF	TGTGCCAGCAGCCCCCCTCGGGGCAGAGTCTCCTACAATGAGCAGTTCTTC
few	TRBJ2-7	TRBV6-5	TRBD2	CASSYSAGGTHEQYF	TGTGCCAGCAGTTACTCCGCGGGGGGTACCCACGAGCAGTACTTC
few	TRBJ2-3	TRBV2	TRBD2	CASTFGTSGNGDTQYF	TGTGCCAGCACCTTCGGGACTAGCGGGAATGGAGATACGCAGTATTTT
NA	TRBJ2-3	TRBV29-1	NA	CSVETKGTDTQYF	TGCAGCGTTGAAACAAAGGGTACAGATACGCAGTATTTT
few	TRBJ2-1	TRBV19	TRBD2	CASSIAPPGTSGGYEQFF	TGTGCCAGTAGTATAGCCCCCCCCGGGACTAGCGGGGGATATGAGCAGTTCTTC
many	TRBJ2-1	TRBV7-3	NA	CASSSALGHEQFF	TGTGCCAGCAGCTCGGCATTAGGCCATGAGCAGTTCTTC
many	TRBJ1-1	TRBV14	NA	CASSQEGGMNTEAFF	TGTGCCAGCAGCCAAGAGGGGGGAATGAACACTGAAGCTTTCTTT
many	TRBJ2-1	TRBV20-1	NA	CSAIVPTAYVNEQFF	TGCAGTGCTATTGTCCCCACTGCCTATGTCAATGAGCAGTTCTTC
NA	TRBJ2-3	TRBV6-4	TRBD2	CASSESGGSDTQYF	TGTGCCAGCAGTGAATCGGGAGGGTCAGATACGCAGTATTTT
few	TRBJ1-6	TRBV27	NA	CASSSFTVTGPMGALHF	TGTGCCAGCAGCTCGTTCACCGTCACAGGGCCCATGGGAGCCCTCCACTTT
NA	TRBJ2-5	TRBV20-1	TRBD2	CSARSPYGRETQYF	TGCAGTGCTAGATCGCCGTACGGGAGGGAGACCCAGTACTTC
few	TRBJ1-2	TRBV6-1	TRBD1	CASRKTGRGGGYTF	TGTGCCAGCAGGAAGACAGGGCGAGGTGGGGGCTACACCTTC
many	TRBJ1-2	TRBV11-1	TRBD1	CASSLAALGQGTVNYGYTF	TGTGCCAGCAGCTTAGCAGCCCTGGGACAGGGGACTGTTAACTATGGCTACACCTTC
many	TRBJ2-7	TRBV6-1	NA	CASSLQGKLYEQYF	TGTGCCAGCAGCCTTCAGGGGAAACTTTACGAGCAGTACTTC
few	TRBJ2-1	TRBV20-1	TRBD2	CSARRVVAGNEQFF	TGCAGTGCTAGAAGAGTAGTAGCGGGCAATGAGCAGTTCTTC
few	TRBJ2-7	TRBV20-1	NA	CGGGSEVGTAYEQYF	TGCGGTGGAGGTTCTGAAGTTGGAACGGCCTACGAGCAGTACTTC
NA	TRBJ2-1	TRBV9	TRBD2	CASSPPGGSYNEQFF	TGTGCCAGCAGCCCCCCGGGGGGGTCCTACAATGAGCAGTTCTTC
NA	TRBJ2-7	TRBV4-1	TRBD2	CAGSQPGGLYEQYF	TGCGCCGGCAGCCAACCGGGAGGGCTCTACGAGCAGTACTTC